This TCR beta chain comes out of a study of Ad26.COV2.S vaccination and SARS-CoV-2 variants. Study information: Donor was assigned to the Ad26.COV2.S arm of trial COV1001. Intramuscular Ad26.COV2.S at 5x10^10 or 1x10^11 viral particles.

The CDR3 extends over 14 amino acids. CDR1 and CDR2 (germline): KGHSH, LQKENI. The ends were cut back, 3 bases at V and 5 bases at J, with 13 bases in the middle. A remark on this clone: What it recognizes is unknown.

Described treatment: some 19 received Ad26.COV2.S at low or high dose, single or two shots; 5 received placebo; per-sample allocation not given. Repertoires come from day 63 after the first vaccine or placebo injection. Findings and caveats of the study: Post-vaccination breadth of spike-specific CD8+ and CD4+ T cell responses was reportedly substantial. Similar non-spike TCR breadth was seen in vaccine and placebo recipients.

Sequenced by immunoSEQ multiplex PCR; TCRdb stores in-frame clones only, minus some. The sample yields 290,000 or so clones, approximately 87% seen once. The sequences come from peripheral blood, collected in a trial of Ad26.COV2.S vaccine versus placebo. The chain links TRBV18 to TRBJ2-5; D gene unclear. This sequence originates from a person aged 18 to 59 who received the Ad26.COV2.S COVID-19 vaccine or a placebo. CDR3 nucleotides: TGTGCCAGCTCACCGAACCCGCTCCGGGAGACCCAGTACTTC. This gives the protein CASSPNPLRETQYF.